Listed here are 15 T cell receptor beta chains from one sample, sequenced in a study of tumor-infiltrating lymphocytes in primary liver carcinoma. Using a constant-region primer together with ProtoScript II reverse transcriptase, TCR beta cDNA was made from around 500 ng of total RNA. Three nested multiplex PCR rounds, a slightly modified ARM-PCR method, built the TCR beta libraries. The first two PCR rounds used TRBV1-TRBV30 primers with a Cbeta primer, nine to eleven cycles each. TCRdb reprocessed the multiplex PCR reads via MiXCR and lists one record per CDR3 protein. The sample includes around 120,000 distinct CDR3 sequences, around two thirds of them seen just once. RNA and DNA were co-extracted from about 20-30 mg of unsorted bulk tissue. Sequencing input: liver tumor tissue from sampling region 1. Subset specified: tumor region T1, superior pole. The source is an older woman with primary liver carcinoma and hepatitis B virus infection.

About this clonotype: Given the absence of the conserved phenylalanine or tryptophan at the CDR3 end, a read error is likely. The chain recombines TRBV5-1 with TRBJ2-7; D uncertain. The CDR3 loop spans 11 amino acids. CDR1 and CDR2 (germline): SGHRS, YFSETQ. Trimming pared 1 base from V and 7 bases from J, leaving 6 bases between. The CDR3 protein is CASSLSSEQYS. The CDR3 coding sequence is TGCGCCAGCAGCTTGTCAAGTGAGCAGTACTCC.

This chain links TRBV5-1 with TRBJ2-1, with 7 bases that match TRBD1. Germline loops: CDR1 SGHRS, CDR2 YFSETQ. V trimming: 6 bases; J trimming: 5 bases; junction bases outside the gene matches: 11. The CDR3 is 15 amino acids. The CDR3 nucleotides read TGCGCCAGCAAAATGCAATTAGGGGGCAACAATGAGCAGTTCTTC. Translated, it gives CASKMQLGGNNEQFF.

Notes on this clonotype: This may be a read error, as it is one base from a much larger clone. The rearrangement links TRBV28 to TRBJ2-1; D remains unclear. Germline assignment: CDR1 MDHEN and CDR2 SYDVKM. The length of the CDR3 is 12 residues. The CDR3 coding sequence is TGTGCCAGCGGTTTATTAGGCGATGAGCAGTTCTTC. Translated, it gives CASGLLGDEQFF.

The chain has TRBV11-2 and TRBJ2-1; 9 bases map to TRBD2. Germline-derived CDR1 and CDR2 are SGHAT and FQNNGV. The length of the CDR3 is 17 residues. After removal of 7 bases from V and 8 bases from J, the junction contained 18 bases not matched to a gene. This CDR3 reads CASIWRLAEGPGDEQFF. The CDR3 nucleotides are TGTGCCAGCATCTGGAGACTAGCGGAAGGGCCGGGGGATGAGCAGTTCTTC.

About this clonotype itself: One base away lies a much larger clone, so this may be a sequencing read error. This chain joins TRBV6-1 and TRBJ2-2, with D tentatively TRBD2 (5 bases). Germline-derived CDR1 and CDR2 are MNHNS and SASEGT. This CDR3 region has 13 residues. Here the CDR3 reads CASSPHGAGELIF. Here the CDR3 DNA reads TGTGCCAGCAGTCCCCACGGAGCCGGGGAGCTGATTTTT.

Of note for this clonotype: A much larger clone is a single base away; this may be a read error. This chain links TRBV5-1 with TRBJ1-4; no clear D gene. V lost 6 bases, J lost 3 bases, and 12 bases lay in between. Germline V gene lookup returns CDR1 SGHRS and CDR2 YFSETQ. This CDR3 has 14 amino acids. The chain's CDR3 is CASKDGFPNEKLFF. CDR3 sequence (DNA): TGCGCCAGCAAGGATGGTTTTCCTAATGAAAAACTGTTTTTT.

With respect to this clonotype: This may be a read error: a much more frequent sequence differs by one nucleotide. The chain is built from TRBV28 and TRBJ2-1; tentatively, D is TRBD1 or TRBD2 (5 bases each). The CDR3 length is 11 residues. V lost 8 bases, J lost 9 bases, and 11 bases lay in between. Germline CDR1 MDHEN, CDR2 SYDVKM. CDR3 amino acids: CASCWGIEQFF. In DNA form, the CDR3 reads TGTGCCAGCTGTTGGGGGATTGAGCAGTTCTTC.

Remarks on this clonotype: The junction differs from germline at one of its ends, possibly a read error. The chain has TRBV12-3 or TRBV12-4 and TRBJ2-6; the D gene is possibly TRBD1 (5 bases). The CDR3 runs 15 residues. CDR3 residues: CASSLGAAGASVLTF. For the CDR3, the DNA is TGTGCTAGCAGTTTAGGAGCTGCTGGGGCCAGCGTCCTGACTTTC.

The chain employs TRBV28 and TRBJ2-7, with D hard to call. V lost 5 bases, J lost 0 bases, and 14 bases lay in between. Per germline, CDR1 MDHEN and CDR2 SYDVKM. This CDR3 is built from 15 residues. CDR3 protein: CASSATEHLSYEQYF. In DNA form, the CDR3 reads TGTGCCAGCAGTGCCACGGAACACCTCTCCTACGAGCAGTACTTC.

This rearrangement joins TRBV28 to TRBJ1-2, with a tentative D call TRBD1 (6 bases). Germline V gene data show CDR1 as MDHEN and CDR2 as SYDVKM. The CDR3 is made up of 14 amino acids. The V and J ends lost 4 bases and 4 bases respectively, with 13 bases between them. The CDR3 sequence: CASSSSLGAYGYTF. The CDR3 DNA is TGTGCCAGCAGTTCAAGCCTGGGGGCCTATGGCTACACCTTC.

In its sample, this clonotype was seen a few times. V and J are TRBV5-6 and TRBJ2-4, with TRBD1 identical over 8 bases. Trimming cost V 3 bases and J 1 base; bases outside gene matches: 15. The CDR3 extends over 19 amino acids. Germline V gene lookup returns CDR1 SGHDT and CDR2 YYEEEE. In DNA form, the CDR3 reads TGTGCCAGCAGCTCTTGGACAGGGAGTAGGCTAGCGGCCAAAAACATTCAGTACTTC. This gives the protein CASSSWTGSRLAAKNIQYF.

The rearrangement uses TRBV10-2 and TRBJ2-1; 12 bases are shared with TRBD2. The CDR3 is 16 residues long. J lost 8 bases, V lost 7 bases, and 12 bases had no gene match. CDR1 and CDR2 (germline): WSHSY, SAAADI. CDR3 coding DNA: TGCGCCAGCACCGTCCCCCTAGCGGGAGGGTTGGATGAGCAGTTCTTC. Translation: CASTVPLAGGLDEQFF.

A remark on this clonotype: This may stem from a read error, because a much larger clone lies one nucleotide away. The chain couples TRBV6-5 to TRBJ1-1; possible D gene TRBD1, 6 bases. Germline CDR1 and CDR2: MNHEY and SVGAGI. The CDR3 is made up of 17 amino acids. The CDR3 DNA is TGTGCCAGCACTTACTCGTTATCGGGACATTCGGAGACTGAAGCTTTCTTT. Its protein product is CASTYSLSGHSETEAFF.

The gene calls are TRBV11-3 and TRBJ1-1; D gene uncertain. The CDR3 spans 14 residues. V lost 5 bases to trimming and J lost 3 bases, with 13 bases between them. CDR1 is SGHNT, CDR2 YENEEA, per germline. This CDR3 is CASSQDGLYTEAFF. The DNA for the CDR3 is TGTGCCAGCAGCCAGGATGGTTTGTACACTGAAGCTTTCTTT.

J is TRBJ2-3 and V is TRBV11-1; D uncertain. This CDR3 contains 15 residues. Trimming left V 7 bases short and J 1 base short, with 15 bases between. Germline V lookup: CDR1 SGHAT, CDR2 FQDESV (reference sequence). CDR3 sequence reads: CASIFHSRGTDTQYF. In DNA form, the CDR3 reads TGTGCCAGCATCTTCCATAGCCGGGGCACAGATACGCAGTATTTT.